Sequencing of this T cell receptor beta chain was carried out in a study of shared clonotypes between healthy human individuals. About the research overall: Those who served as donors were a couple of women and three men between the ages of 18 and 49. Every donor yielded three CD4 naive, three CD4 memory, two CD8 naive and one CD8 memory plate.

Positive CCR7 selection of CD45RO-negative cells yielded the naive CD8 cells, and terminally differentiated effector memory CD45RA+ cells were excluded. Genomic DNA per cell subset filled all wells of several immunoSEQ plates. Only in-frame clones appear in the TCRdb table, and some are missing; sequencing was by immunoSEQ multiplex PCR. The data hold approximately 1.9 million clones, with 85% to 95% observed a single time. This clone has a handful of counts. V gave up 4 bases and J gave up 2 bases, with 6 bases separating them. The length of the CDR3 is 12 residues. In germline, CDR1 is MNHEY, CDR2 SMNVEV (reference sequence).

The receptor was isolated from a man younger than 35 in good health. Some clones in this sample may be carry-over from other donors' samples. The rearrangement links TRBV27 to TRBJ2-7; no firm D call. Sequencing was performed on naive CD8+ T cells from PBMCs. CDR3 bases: TGTGCCAGCAGTTCCTCGGCCTACGAGCAGTACTTC. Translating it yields CASSSSAYEQYF.